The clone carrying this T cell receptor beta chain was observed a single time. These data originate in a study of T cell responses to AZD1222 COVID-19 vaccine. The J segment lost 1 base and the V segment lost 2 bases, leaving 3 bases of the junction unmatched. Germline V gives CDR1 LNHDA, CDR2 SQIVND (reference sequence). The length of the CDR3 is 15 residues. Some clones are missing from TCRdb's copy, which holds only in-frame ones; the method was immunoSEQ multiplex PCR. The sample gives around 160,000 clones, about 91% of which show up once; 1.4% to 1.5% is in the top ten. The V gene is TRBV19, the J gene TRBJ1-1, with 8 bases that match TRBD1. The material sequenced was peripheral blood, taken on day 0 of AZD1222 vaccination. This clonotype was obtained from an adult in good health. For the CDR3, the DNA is TGTGCCAGTAGTATACGGACAGGGCAGAACACTGAAGCTTTCTTT. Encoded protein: CASSIRTGQNTEAFF.